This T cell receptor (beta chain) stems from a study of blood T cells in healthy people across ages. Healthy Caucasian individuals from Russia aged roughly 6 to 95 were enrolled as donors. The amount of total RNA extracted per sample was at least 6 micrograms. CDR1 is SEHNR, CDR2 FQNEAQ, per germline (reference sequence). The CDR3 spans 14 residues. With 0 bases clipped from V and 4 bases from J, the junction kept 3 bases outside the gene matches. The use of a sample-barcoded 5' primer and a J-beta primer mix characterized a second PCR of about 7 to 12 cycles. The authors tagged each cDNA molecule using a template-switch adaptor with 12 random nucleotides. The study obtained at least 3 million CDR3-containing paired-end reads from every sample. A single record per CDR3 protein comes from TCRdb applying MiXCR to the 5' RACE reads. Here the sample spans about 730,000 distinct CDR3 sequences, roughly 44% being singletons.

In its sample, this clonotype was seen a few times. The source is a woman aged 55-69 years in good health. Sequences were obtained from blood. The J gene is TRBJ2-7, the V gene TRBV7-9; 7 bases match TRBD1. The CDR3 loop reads CASSLAGGEYEQYF. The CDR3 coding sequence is TGTGCCAGCAGCTTAGCAGGGGGCGAATACGAGCAGTACTTC.